Described below is a single TCR beta chain sequence and its context. The data are from a study of blood T cell repertoires in COVID-19. Only in-frame clones appear in the TCRdb table, and some are missing; sequencing was by immunoSEQ multiplex PCR. The table has 75,000 to 80,000 clones, 88% seen once. Sequenced material: peripheral blood. The TCR comes from a human donor in a cohort sampled during active COVID-19.

CDR3 nucleotide sequence: TGCGCCAGCAGGGAGGGACAGGGACCCACAGATACGCAGTATTTT. This gives the protein CASREGQGPTDTQYF. The chain recombines TRBV5-1 with TRBJ2-3; 9 bases map to TRBD1. This CDR3 region has 15 residues. V lost 5 bases to trimming and J lost 2 bases; unmatched junction nucleotides: 6. The germline V gene encodes CDR1 SGHRS and CDR2 YFSETQ.